These 7 T cell receptor beta chains originate from one sample sequenced in a study of cytomegalovirus exposure and HLA in healthy donors. The PCR used 60 Vbeta and 13 Jbeta primers. Sequencing was performed with immunoSEQ multiplex PCR; in TCRdb, only in-frame clones are kept and a portion is missing. The repertoire has roughly 140,000 clones, roughly 80% of them found once; the top ten carry about 6.8%. Sequencing input: PBMCs. Source of these receptors: a man aged 35 to 55 in good health and CMV-seropositive.

This clone was recorded only once. The chain has TRBV7-9 and TRBJ1-1; 7 bases are shared with TRBD1. The CDR3 runs 15 residues. Germline CDR1 SEHNR, CDR2 FQNEAQ (reference sequence). V dropped 2 bases and J dropped 1; count of bases not matched to a gene: 4. CDR3 DNA: TGTGCCAGCAGCTTACCTAGACAGGGGAACACTGAAGCTTTCTTT. This sequence encodes CASSLPRQGNTEAFF. Supplemented by reference TRBV7-9 and TRBJ1-1, the full variable domain reads DTGVSQNPRHKITKRGQNVTFRCDPISEHNRLYWYRQTLGQGPEFLTYFQNEAQLEKSRLLSDRFSAERPKGSFSTLEIQRTEQGDSAMYLCASSLPRQGNTEAFFGQGTRLTVV.

A note on this clone: The junction and the germline gene differ at one end; a read error may be behind it. The chain joins TRBV5-1 to TRBJ1-1; possible D gene TRBD1, 5 bases. The length of the CDR3 is 14 residues. Per germline, CDR1 SGHRS and CDR2 YFSETQ. The CDR3 sequence: CASSADSFNIEAFF. As DNA, the CDR3 is TGCGCCAGCAGCGCCGACAGTTTTAACATTGAAGCTTTCTTT.

The table lists this clone with a few counts. This chain connects TRBV27 to TRBJ2-3; a possible D gene is TRBD1 (5 bases). V dropped 1 base and J dropped 4 bases, with 15 bases sitting between them. The CDR3 spans 16 residues. From germline, CDR1 is MNHEY and CDR2 SMNVEV (reference sequence). CDR3 region: CASSLWGPLDPDTQYF. The CDR3 bases are TGTGCCAGCAGTTTATGGGGCCCCCTAGATCCAGATACGCAGTATTTT.

The chain links TRBV4-2 to TRBJ2-2; 10 nucleotides match TRBD2. V lost 3 bases, J lost 4 bases, and 11 bases stayed unmatched. The germline V gene has CDR1 LGHNA and CDR2 YNFKEQ. This CDR3 is built from 18 residues. CDR3 bases: TGTGCCAGCAGCCAGGCTTTCGGACTAGCGGAAATCACCGGGGAGCTGTTTTTT. Amino acids: CASSQAFGLAEITGELFF.

The sample holds a few counts of this clone. Its ends do not fully match the called genes, so a read error is possible. Written as DNA, the CDR3 is TGTGCCAGCAGTTTCGCCCCGCCGCGACTAACTCCTTTT. It encodes CASSFAPPRLTPF. The V call is TRBV6-6, the J call TRBJ2-3; maybe TRBD2 (5 bases). The CDR3 extends over 13 amino acids. Germline CDR1 is MNHNY and CDR2 is SVGAGI (reference sequence).

V gene TRBV6-1 combines with J gene TRBJ2-1; 10 nucleotides match TRBD1. Germline CDR1 is MNHNS and CDR2 is SASEGT. This CDR3 is built from 15 residues. Trimming cost V 10 bases and J 8 bases; bases outside gene matches: 14. The CDR3 sequence is CATTELGTGAYEQFF. DNA of the CDR3: TGTGCCACCACGGAATTAGGGACAGGGGCATATGAGCAGTTCTTC.

This chain connects TRBV28 to TRBJ2-3; TRBD2 matches at 12 bases. Germline V gene sequence: CDR1 MDHEN, CDR2 SYDVKM. V lost 6 bases to trimming and J lost 4 bases; unmatched junction nucleotides: 2. The CDR3 contains 14 residues. The CDR3 sequence is CASRTSGGPDTQYF. In nucleotides, the CDR3 is TGTGCCAGCAGAACTAGCGGGGGGCCAGATACGCAGTATTTT.